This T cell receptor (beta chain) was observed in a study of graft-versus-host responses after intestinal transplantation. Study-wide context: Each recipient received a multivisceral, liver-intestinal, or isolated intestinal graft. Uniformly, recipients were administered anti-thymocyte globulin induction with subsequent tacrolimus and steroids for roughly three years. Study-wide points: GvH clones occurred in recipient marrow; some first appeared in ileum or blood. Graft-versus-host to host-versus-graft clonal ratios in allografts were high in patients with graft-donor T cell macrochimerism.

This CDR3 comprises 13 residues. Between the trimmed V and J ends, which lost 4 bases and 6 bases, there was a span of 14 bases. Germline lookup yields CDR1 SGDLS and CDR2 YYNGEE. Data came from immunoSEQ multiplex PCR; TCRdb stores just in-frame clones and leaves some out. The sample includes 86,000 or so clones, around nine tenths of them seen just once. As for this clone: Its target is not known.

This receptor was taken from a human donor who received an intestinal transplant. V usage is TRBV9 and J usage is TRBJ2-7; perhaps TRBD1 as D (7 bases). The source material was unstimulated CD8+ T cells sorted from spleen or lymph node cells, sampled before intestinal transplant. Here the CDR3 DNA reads TGTGCCAGCAGCTCCAGACAGGGAGGCGAGCAGTACTTC. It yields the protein CASSSRQGGEQYF.